One and the same sample provided the 18 T cell receptor beta chains below, sequenced in a study of T cell responses to AZD1222 COVID-19 vaccine. Some clones are missing from TCRdb's copy, which holds only in-frame ones; the method was immunoSEQ multiplex PCR. The table has 140,000 to 150,000 clones, 85% to 95% seen once. Material: peripheral blood, obtained on day 0 of AZD1222 vaccination. The receptors shown here come from an adult in good health.

V is TRBV19 and J is TRBJ2-5, with TRBD1 as a possible D gene (6 bases). The V gene's germline CDR1 is LNHDA and CDR2 SQIVND (reference sequence). The V gene lost 3 bases and the J gene lost 4 bases, with 9 bases spanning the gap. The CDR3 covers 13 residues. CDR3: CASSIRDTETQYF. The CDR3 DNA reads as TGTGCCAGTAGTATCCGGGACACAGAGACCCAGTACTTC.

J is TRBJ1-2 and V is TRBV5-5, with 7 positions matching TRBD1. This CDR3 is built from 13 residues. J lost 10 bases, V lost 3 bases, and 9 bases had no gene match. From germline, CDR1 is SGHKS and CDR2 YYEKEE (reference sequence). CDR3 coding DNA: TGTGCCAGCAGCTCTGGACAGGTTCCCGACTACACCTTC. This gives the protein CASSSGQVPDYTF.

The V and J genes are TRBV28 and TRBJ2-7; no reliable D call. V was clipped by 5 bases and J by 5 bases, with 10 bases between them. Germline V gene sequence: CDR1 MDHEN, CDR2 SYDVKM. The CDR3 extends over 12 amino acids. CDR3 residues: CASSPPGNEQYF. The CDR3 nucleotides are TGTGCCAGCAGTCCCCCGGGCAACGAGCAGTACTTC. The entire variable domain, with the rest obtained from reference TRBV28 and TRBJ2-7, is as follows: DVKVTQSSRYLVKRTGEKVFLECVQDMDHENMFWYRQDPGLGLRLIYFSYDVKMKEKGDIPEGYSVSREKKERFSLILESASTNQTSMYLCASSPPGNEQYFGPGTRLTVT.

The CDR3 here is CASSLVRYEQYF. DNA of the CDR3: TGTGCCAGCAGCTTAGTGCGCTACGAGCAGTACTTC. V usage is TRBV7-8 and J usage is TRBJ2-7; D remains ambiguous. Germline lookup yields CDR1 SGHVS and CDR2 FQNEAQ. This CDR3 spans 12 amino acids. Trimming removed 1 base at V and 3 bases at J, with 4 bases between.

The chain employs TRBV9 and TRBJ1-1; the D is unclear. CDR1 and CDR2 (germline): SGDLS, YYNGEE. V lost 0 bases and J lost 5, with 11 bases in between. This CDR3 has 14 amino acids. CDR3 sequence reads: CASSVAEEDTEAFF. CDR3 DNA sequence: TGTGCCAGCAGCGTAGCTGAGGAGGATACTGAAGCTTTCTTT.

CDR3 in DNA: TGTGCCAGCTCACTCAAGCCCGGAGCAGTCACCGGGGAGCTGTTTTTT. Its protein product is CASSLKPGAVTGELFF. This chain links TRBV18 with TRBJ2-2; unclear D gene. Trimming shortened V by 4 bases and J by 4 bases, and 16 bases separated the two germline ends. The germline CDR1 and CDR2 sequences are KGHSH and LQKENI. The CDR3 sequence is 16 residues long.

The chain carries TRBV7-2 and TRBJ1-2, with 7 bases identical to TRBD1. J gave up 7 bases and V 3 bases, and 11 bases lay outside the gene matches. The germline CDR1 and CDR2 sequences are SGHTA and FQGNSA. The CDR3 is 15 amino acids. In DNA form, the CDR3 reads TGTGCCAGCAGCTTGGCAGAGACAGGGACGAGTGGCTACACCTTC. Its protein product is CASSLAETGTSGYTF.

The chain is built from TRBV12-3 or TRBV12-4 and TRBJ2-7; D possibly matches TRBD1 or TRBD2 (5 bases each). V lost 6 bases and J 5 bases, leaving 14 bases between the germline ends. The length of the CDR3 is 13 residues. The CDR3, as DNA: TGTGCCAGCAGCCACTCGGGACGTAACGAGCAGTACTTC. As protein: CASSHSGRNEQYF.

The chain has TRBV12-3 or TRBV12-4 and TRBJ1-2; D is perhaps TRBD1 (5 bases). CDR3 length: 13 residues. Trimming removed 3 bases from V and 8 bases from J, with 13 bases in between. The CDR3 DNA reads as TGTGCCAGCAGTTTGTTGAGGGGCTGGGGCTACACCTTC. This translates into CASSLLRGWGYTF.

The V gene is TRBV27, the J gene TRBJ2-1; TRBD1 matches at 9 bases. This CDR3 has 14 amino acids. From germline, CDR1 is MNHEY and CDR2 SMNVEV (reference sequence). The ends lost 6 bases at V and 6 bases at J; junction bases unmatched: 6. The CDR3 bases are TGTGCCAGCAGGGGACAGGGTTGGATCAATGAGCAGTTCTTC. Translated, it gives CASRGQGWINEQFF.

This clone was observed a single time. The rearrangement links TRBV3-1 (or the pseudogene TRBV3-2) to TRBJ1-3; no reliable D call. The V end was cut by 5 bases, the J end by 7 bases, with 15 bases between. The CDR3 covers 14 residues. The germline V gene encodes CDR1 LGHDT and CDR2 YNNKEL (reference sequence). The DNA for the CDR3 is TGTGCCAGCAGCGTCGTCCCCCACGTGAACACCATATATTTT. It encodes CASSVVPHVNTIYF.

The CDR3 DNA reads as TGCGCCAGCAGGGTCTCTGGGGCCAACGTCCTGACTTTC. Translation gives CASRVSGANVLTF. This sequence joins TRBV5-1 and TRBJ2-6; D remains unclear. Trimming shortened V by 5 bases and J by 0 bases, and 3 bases separated the two germline ends. Germline loops: CDR1 SGHRS, CDR2 YFSETQ. This CDR3 has 13 residues. Combining the CDR3 with reference TRBV5-1 and TRBJ2-6 gives the whole variable domain KAGVTQTPRYLIKTRGQQVTLSCSPISGHRSVSWYQQTPGQGLQFLFEYFSETQRNKGNFPGRFSGRQFSNSRSEMNVSTLELGDSALYLCASRVSGANVLTFGAGSRLTVL.

The chain carries TRBV19 and TRBJ2-7; 7 bases match TRBD2. With 3 bases clipped from V and 0 bases from J, the junction kept 5 bases outside the gene matches. The CDR3 is made up of 15 amino acids. CDR1 and CDR2 (germline): LNHDA, SQIVND (reference sequence). The DNA of the CDR3 is TGTGCCAGTAGTATGGTCGGCGGGAGCTCCTACGAGCAGTACTTC. It specifies CASSMVGGSSYEQYF.

This clone has just a few counts. This chain joins TRBV5-1 and TRBJ1-4; TRBD1 is a possible D gene (6 bases). Germline V lookup: CDR1 SGHRS, CDR2 YFSETQ. V was shortened by 4 bases and J by 6 bases, with 16 bases between the two germline ends. This CDR3 spans 15 amino acids. The CDR3 protein is CASSPDRDLYEKLFF. CDR3 sequence (DNA): TGCGCCAGCAGCCCGGACAGAGACCTATATGAAAAACTGTTTTTT.

The V gene is TRBV5-1, the J gene TRBJ2-7; no definite D call. Trimming shortened V by 4 bases and J by 0 bases, and 2 bases separated the two germline ends. The CDR3 runs 11 residues. Germline V gives CDR1 SGHRS, CDR2 YFSETQ. The CDR3 region is CASSDSYEQYF. The CDR3 coding sequence is TGCGCCAGCAGCGACTCCTACGAGCAGTACTTC.

CDR3 nucleotides: TGTGCCAGCAGCCAAGTGGGGACTAGCGGGCGCTACGAGCAGTACTTC. Amino acid sequence: CASSQVGTSGRYEQYF. The chain has TRBV4-2 and TRBJ2-7; 12 nucleotides line up with TRBD2. CDR3 length equals 16 residues. Unmatched junction bases numbered 4, after V lost 1 base and J lost 3 bases. In germline, CDR1 is LGHNA, CDR2 YNFKEQ.

This rearrangement joins TRBV4-1 to TRBJ2-2, with D unclear. Germline V lookup: CDR1 MGHRA, CDR2 YSYEKL. This CDR3 has 16 amino acids. Trimming stripped 2 bases from V and 2 bases from J, with 12 bases between. CDR3 bases: TGCGCCAGCAGCCAACCCCGACTTACCAACACCGGGGAGCTGTTTTTT. The encoded protein is CASSQPRLTNTGELFF.

V usage is TRBV27 and J usage is TRBJ2-7; TRBD2 aligns across 10 bases. CDR1 and CDR2 from the germline V gene are MNHEY and SMNVEV (reference sequence). This CDR3 is 15 amino acids long. V trimming: 3 bases; J trimming: 7 bases; junction bases outside the gene matches: 9. CDR3 protein: CASSLRLAGVYEQYF. CDR3 bases: TGTGCCAGCAGTTTGCGGCTAGCGGGAGTCTATGAGCAGTACTTC.